These T cell receptor beta chains were read from a single sample in a study of T cell responses to AZD1222 COVID-19 vaccine. Produced via immunoSEQ multiplex PCR; TCRdb's table is partial and in-frame only. The profile covers about 79,000 clones, with over 75% appearing a single time and 20% to 25% taken by the ten largest. The specimen comprised peripheral blood, sampled on day 0 of AZD1222 vaccination. Receptors were obtained from an adult in good health. Both conserved end residues are part of each CDR3. D genes are given only for firm matches. For some rows the clone size is stated as once, few or many, or as a class when expanded; others skip it.

d_call: NA; clone_size: NA; j_call: TRBJ2-1; v_call: TRBV12-5; cdr3_aa: CASGPGASYNEQFF; cdr3_nt: TGTGCTAGTGGTCCAGGAGCCTCCTACAATGAGCAGTTCTTC
d_call: NA; clone_size: NA; j_call: TRBJ2-7; v_call: TRBV6-2/TRBV6-3; cdr3_aa: CASSYEGSPYEQYF; cdr3_nt: TGTGCCAGCAGTTACGAGGGGTCCCCCTACGAGCAGTACTTC
d_call: TRBD2; clone_size: NA; j_call: TRBJ2-1; v_call: TRBV19; cdr3_aa: CASSPSGNSYNEQFF; cdr3_nt: TGTGCCAGTAGTCCTAGCGGGAACTCCTACAATGAGCAGTTCTTC
d_call: NA; clone_size: NA; j_call: TRBJ2-2; v_call: TRBV5-1; cdr3_aa: CASSLGELFPGELFF; cdr3_nt: TGCGCCAGCAGCTTGGGGGAGTTATTTCCCGGGGAGCTGTTTTTT
d_call: NA; clone_size: NA; j_call: TRBJ1-1; v_call: TRBV5-1; cdr3_aa: CASSLQGPEAFF; cdr3_nt: TGCGCCAGCAGCCTGCAGGGCCCTGAAGCTTTCTTT
d_call: NA; clone_size: NA; j_call: TRBJ1-1; v_call: TRBV6-6; cdr3_aa: CASSPSGGAEAFF; cdr3_nt: TGTGCCAGCAGTCCTTCAGGAGGGGCTGAAGCTTTCTTT
d_call: NA; clone_size: NA; j_call: TRBJ1-5; v_call: TRBV19; cdr3_aa: CASTFDRLSYQPQHF; cdr3_nt: TGTGCCAGTACCTTCGACAGGCTAAGTTACCAGCCCCAGCATTTT
d_call: NA; clone_size: NA; j_call: TRBJ2-3; v_call: TRBV12-3/TRBV12-4; cdr3_aa: CASRSTDTQYF; cdr3_nt: TGTGCCAGCCGGAGCACAGATACGCAGTATTTT
d_call: NA; clone_size: NA; j_call: TRBJ2-7; v_call: TRBV18; cdr3_aa: CASSPPVTYEQYF; cdr3_nt: TGTGCCAGCTCACCACCGGTGACTTACGAGCAGTACTTC
d_call: NA; clone_size: once; j_call: TRBJ1-1; v_call: TRBV13; cdr3_aa: CASSLMTEMNTEAFF; cdr3_nt: TGTGCCAGCAGCTTAATGACAGAGATGAACACTGAAGCTTTCTTT
d_call: NA; clone_size: NA; j_call: TRBJ1-1; v_call: TRBV7-8; cdr3_aa: CASSLHRGSEAFF; cdr3_nt: TGTGCCAGCAGCTTGCACCGGGGCTCTGAAGCTTTCTTT
d_call: NA; clone_size: NA; j_call: TRBJ1-1; v_call: TRBV5-4; cdr3_aa: CASSPARRDTEAFF; cdr3_nt: TGTGCCAGCAGCCCAGCCCGGCGCGACACTGAAGCTTTCTTT
d_call: NA; clone_size: NA; j_call: TRBJ1-1; v_call: TRBV18; cdr3_aa: CASSPRTVNTEAFF; cdr3_nt: TGTGCCAGCTCACCACGGACGGTGAACACTGAAGCTTTCTTT
d_call: TRBD1; clone_size: few; j_call: TRBJ2-5; v_call: TRBV27; cdr3_aa: CASSSRTGETQYF; cdr3_nt: TGTGCCAGCAGTTCTCGGACAGGAGAGACCCAGTACTTC
d_call: NA; clone_size: NA; j_call: TRBJ1-5; v_call: TRBV2; cdr3_aa: CASSETSENQPQHF; cdr3_nt: TGTGCCAGCAGTGAAACGTCAGAGAATCAGCCCCAGCATTTT
d_call: NA; clone_size: NA; j_call: TRBJ2-1; v_call: TRBV7-9; cdr3_aa: CASSLAHQGWEQFF; cdr3_nt: TGTGCCAGCAGCTTAGCGCATCAGGGGTGGGAGCAGTTCTTC
d_call: NA; clone_size: NA; j_call: TRBJ1-5; v_call: TRBV7-8; cdr3_aa: CASSLGTGTDQPQHF; cdr3_nt: TGTGCCAGCAGCTTAGGTACAGGGACGGATCAGCCCCAGCATTTT
d_call: NA; clone_size: few; j_call: TRBJ2-2; v_call: TRBV11-2; cdr3_aa: CASSLAGAGGELFF; cdr3_nt: TGTGCCAGCAGCTTAGCGGGAGCGGGCGGGGAGCTGTTTTTT
d_call: TRBD1; clone_size: NA; j_call: TRBJ2-7; v_call: TRBV7-6; cdr3_aa: CASSRTPGQGDEQYF; cdr3_nt: TGTGCCAGCAGCCGAACGCCGGGACAGGGAGACGAGCAGTACTTC
d_call: NA; clone_size: once; j_call: TRBJ2-1; v_call: TRBV28; cdr3_aa: CASSLGNEQFF; cdr3_nt: TGTGCCAGCAGTTTAGGGAATGAGCAGTTCTTC
d_call: TRBD2; clone_size: NA; j_call: TRBJ2-7; v_call: TRBV7-9; cdr3_aa: CASSLAGGNEQYF; cdr3_nt: TGTGCCAGCAGCTTAGCGGGGGGGAACGAGCAGTACTTC
d_call: NA; clone_size: NA; j_call: TRBJ2-1; v_call: TRBV15; cdr3_aa: CATADPSYNEQFF; cdr3_nt: TGTGCCACCGCGGACCCTTCCTACAATGAGCAGTTCTTC
d_call: NA; clone_size: NA; j_call: TRBJ1-5; v_call: TRBV24-1; cdr3_aa: CATSDGGSQPQHF; cdr3_nt: TGTGCCACCAGTGATGGGGGAAGTCAGCCCCAGCATTTT
d_call: NA; clone_size: NA; j_call: TRBJ1-2; v_call: TRBV5-1; cdr3_aa: CASSSGQSGPYGYTF; cdr3_nt: TGCGCCAGCAGCTCCGGACAGTCGGGACCCTATGGCTACACCTTC
d_call: TRBD2; clone_size: once; j_call: TRBJ2-7; v_call: TRBV4-2; cdr3_aa: CASSQGGGTNAYEQYF; cdr3_nt: TGTGCCAGCAGCCAAGGGGGGGGGACTAACGCCTACGAGCAGTACTTC
d_call: TRBD1; clone_size: few; j_call: TRBJ1-1; v_call: TRBV6-2/TRBV6-3; cdr3_aa: CASSPTGTGNTEAFF; cdr3_nt: TGTGCCAGCAGTCCGACAGGGACAGGGAACACTGAAGCTTTCTTT
d_call: TRBD2; clone_size: NA; j_call: TRBJ2-3; v_call: TRBV7-9; cdr3_aa: CASSFQAGGTDTQYF; cdr3_nt: TGTGCCAGCAGCTTTCAGGCGGGGGGCACAGATACGCAGTATTTT
d_call: NA; clone_size: NA; j_call: TRBJ2-2; v_call: TRBV11-2; cdr3_aa: CASSLGKGGRAGELFF; cdr3_nt: TGTGCCAGCAGCTTGGGCAAGGGGGGGCGTGCCGGGGAGCTGTTTTTT
d_call: NA; clone_size: NA; j_call: TRBJ1-5; v_call: TRBV3-1/TRBV3-2; cdr3_aa: CASSQEDGSNQPQHF; cdr3_nt: TGTGCCAGCAGCCAAGAGGACGGTAGCAATCAGCCCCAGCATTTT
d_call: TRBD1; clone_size: NA; j_call: TRBJ1-5; v_call: TRBV30; cdr3_aa: CAWSEGQGKQPQHF; cdr3_nt: TGTGCCTGGAGTGAAGGACAGGGCAAGCAGCCCCAGCATTTT
d_call: NA; clone_size: NA; j_call: TRBJ2-4; v_call: TRBV7-2; cdr3_aa: CASSPQGGGGNIQYF; cdr3_nt: TGTGCCAGCAGCCCCCAGGGGGGGGGAGGAAACATTCAGTACTTC
d_call: TRBD2; clone_size: NA; j_call: TRBJ2-3; v_call: TRBV7-8; cdr3_aa: CASSLGASGGDTQYF; cdr3_nt: TGTGCCAGCAGCTTAGGAGCGTCGGGAGGAGATACGCAGTATTTT
d_call: NA; clone_size: NA; j_call: TRBJ2-3; v_call: TRBV2; cdr3_aa: CASSELDDTQYF; cdr3_nt: TGTGCCAGCAGTGAATTGGATGATACGCAGTATTTT
d_call: NA; clone_size: NA; j_call: TRBJ1-1; v_call: TRBV18; cdr3_aa: CASSAYNDRTNTEAFF; cdr3_nt: TGTGCCAGCTCAGCTTATAATGACAGGACCAACACTGAAGCTTTCTTT
d_call: TRBD1; clone_size: NA; j_call: TRBJ1-1; v_call: TRBV28; cdr3_aa: CASSSPHRGGMNTEAFF; cdr3_nt: TGTGCCAGCAGTTCCCCCCACAGGGGGGGCATGAACACTGAAGCTTTCTTT
d_call: NA; clone_size: NA; j_call: TRBJ1-1; v_call: TRBV6-5; cdr3_aa: CASRVMNTEAFF; cdr3_nt: TGTGCCAGCAGGGTCATGAACACTGAAGCTTTCTTT
d_call: NA; clone_size: NA; j_call: TRBJ1-2; v_call: TRBV18; cdr3_aa: CASSPGGNYGYTF; cdr3_nt: TGTGCCAGCTCACCAGGGGGGAACTATGGCTACACCTTC
d_call: NA; clone_size: NA; j_call: TRBJ2-3; v_call: TRBV11-1; cdr3_aa: CASTVGGRLATDTQYF; cdr3_nt: TGTGCCAGCACCGTAGGGGGTCGACTTGCCACAGATACGCAGTATTTT
d_call: NA; clone_size: NA; j_call: TRBJ2-2; v_call: TRBV7-2; cdr3_aa: CASSPDGGSGELFF; cdr3_nt: TGTGCCAGCAGCCCTGACGGGGGTAGCGGGGAGCTGTTTTTT
d_call: NA; clone_size: NA; j_call: TRBJ1-2; v_call: TRBV19; cdr3_aa: CATTDGYGYTF; cdr3_nt: TGTGCAACGACAGACGGCTATGGCTACACCTTC
d_call: NA; clone_size: NA; j_call: TRBJ2-1; v_call: TRBV5-1; cdr3_aa: CASSLVGVGGRDYNEQFF; cdr3_nt: TGCGCCAGCAGCTTGGTGGGGGTTGGGGGTAGGGACTACAATGAGCAGTTCTTC
d_call: TRBD1; clone_size: NA; j_call: TRBJ1-3; v_call: TRBV28; cdr3_aa: CASSSLRGPSGNTIYF; cdr3_nt: TGTGCCAGCAGTTCCCTTAGGGGGCCCTCTGGAAACACCATATATTTT
d_call: NA; clone_size: few; j_call: TRBJ2-5; v_call: TRBV6-6; cdr3_aa: CASSTGAGAIQETQYF; cdr3_nt: TGTGCCAGCAGCACCGGGGCAGGGGCTATCCAAGAGACCCAGTACTTC
d_call: TRBD1; clone_size: NA; j_call: TRBJ1-6; v_call: TRBV30; cdr3_aa: CAWSPWDRVSPLHF; cdr3_nt: TGTGCCTGGAGTCCCTGGGACAGGGTTTCACCCCTCCACTTT
d_call: TRBD1; clone_size: NA; j_call: TRBJ1-5; v_call: TRBV12-5; cdr3_aa: CASGPQGGANQPQHF; cdr3_nt: TGTGCTAGTGGTCCGCAGGGGGGGGCTAATCAGCCCCAGCATTTT
d_call: NA; clone_size: NA; j_call: TRBJ1-5; v_call: TRBV2; cdr3_aa: CASSDGGSSNQPQHF; cdr3_nt: TGTGCCAGCAGTGATGGAGGGAGTAGCAATCAGCCCCAGCATTTT
d_call: NA; clone_size: NA; j_call: TRBJ1-4; v_call: TRBV10-1; cdr3_aa: CASSDSESTNEKLFF; cdr3_nt: TGCGCCAGCAGTGACAGCGAGTCAACTAATGAAAAACTGTTTTTT
d_call: NA; clone_size: NA; j_call: TRBJ1-6; v_call: TRBV10-2; cdr3_aa: CASSLRQANSPLHF; cdr3_nt: TGCGCCAGCAGTCTAAGACAGGCTAATTCACCCCTCCACTTT
d_call: NA; clone_size: once; j_call: TRBJ2-2; v_call: TRBV6-5; cdr3_aa: CATPDPNTGELFF; cdr3_nt: TGTGCCACCCCCGACCCCAACACCGGGGAGCTGTTTTTT
d_call: NA; clone_size: NA; j_call: TRBJ1-2; v_call: TRBV12-3/TRBV12-4; cdr3_aa: CASSLTSYGYTF; cdr3_nt: TGTGCCAGCAGTTTGACCAGCTATGGCTACACCTTC
d_call: NA; clone_size: once; j_call: TRBJ1-5; v_call: TRBV18; cdr3_aa: CASSPGHLQPQHF; cdr3_nt: TGTGCCAGCTCACCGGGACATTTGCAGCCCCAGCATTTT
d_call: NA; clone_size: NA; j_call: TRBJ1-2; v_call: TRBV5-1; cdr3_aa: CASSLAAGAGANYGYTF; cdr3_nt: TGCGCCAGCAGCTTGGCCGCCGGCGCAGGAGCTAACTATGGCTACACCTTC
d_call: NA; clone_size: NA; j_call: TRBJ1-4; v_call: TRBV19; cdr3_aa: CASSSSGTMGEKLFF; cdr3_nt: TGTGCCAGTAGTTCGTCCGGAACAATGGGTGAAAAACTGTTTTTT
d_call: NA; clone_size: once; j_call: TRBJ1-5; v_call: TRBV5-1; cdr3_aa: CASATGEVNQPQHF; cdr3_nt: TGCGCCAGCGCCACAGGCGAGGTTAATCAGCCCCAGCATTTT
d_call: NA; clone_size: NA; j_call: TRBJ2-2; v_call: TRBV7-9; cdr3_aa: CASSQGQGNTGELFF; cdr3_nt: TGTGCCAGCAGCCAAGGGCAGGGTAACACCGGGGAGCTGTTTTTT